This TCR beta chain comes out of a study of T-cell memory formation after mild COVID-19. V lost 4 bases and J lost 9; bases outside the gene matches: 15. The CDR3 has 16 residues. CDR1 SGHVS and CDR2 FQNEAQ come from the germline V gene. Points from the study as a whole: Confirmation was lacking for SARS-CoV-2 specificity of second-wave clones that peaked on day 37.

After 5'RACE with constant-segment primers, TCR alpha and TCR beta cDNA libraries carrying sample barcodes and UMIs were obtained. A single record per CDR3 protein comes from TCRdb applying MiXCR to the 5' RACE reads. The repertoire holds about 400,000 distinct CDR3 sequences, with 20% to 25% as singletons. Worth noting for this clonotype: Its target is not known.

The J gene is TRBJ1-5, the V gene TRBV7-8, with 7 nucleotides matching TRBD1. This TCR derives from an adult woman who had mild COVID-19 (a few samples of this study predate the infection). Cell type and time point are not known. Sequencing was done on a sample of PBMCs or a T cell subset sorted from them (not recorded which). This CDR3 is CASSSGTATVLGPQHF. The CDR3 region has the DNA TGTGCCAGCAGCTCAGGGACAGCAACCGTGTTAGGGCCCCAGCATTTT.